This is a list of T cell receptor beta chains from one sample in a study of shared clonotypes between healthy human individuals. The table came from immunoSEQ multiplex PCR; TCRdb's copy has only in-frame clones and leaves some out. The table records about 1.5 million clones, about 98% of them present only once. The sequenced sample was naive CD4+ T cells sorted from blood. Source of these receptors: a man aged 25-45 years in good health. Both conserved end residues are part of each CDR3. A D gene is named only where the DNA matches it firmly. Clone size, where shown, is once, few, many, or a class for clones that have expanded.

cdr3_nt: TGTGCCAGCAGCTTAACAGGGACGAACACCGGGGAGCTGTTTTTT
cdr3_aa: CASSLTGTNTGELFF
d_call: .
cdr3_length: 15
v_call: TRBV11-2
j_call: TRBJ2-2
clone_size: .

cdr3_nt: TGTGCCAGCAGTCCGGACAGGGATGGCAATCAGCCCCAGCATTTT
cdr3_aa: CASSPDRDGNQPQHF
d_call: TRBD1
cdr3_length: 15
v_call: TRBV28
j_call: TRBJ1-5
clone_size: .

cdr3_nt: TGTGCCAGCAGGACCACGGCTCGAGGCTACACCTTC
cdr3_aa: CASRTTARGYTF
d_call: .
cdr3_length: 12
v_call: TRBV28
j_call: TRBJ1-2
clone_size: .

cdr3_nt: TGTGCCACCAGCTTTCTCCACGAGCAGTACTTC
cdr3_aa: CATSFLHEQYF
d_call: .
cdr3_length: 11
v_call: TRBV15
j_call: TRBJ2-7
clone_size: .

cdr3_nt: TGTGCCAGCAGCCAACTCTCCCTAAACGAGCAGTTCTTC
cdr3_aa: CASSQLSLNEQFF
d_call: .
cdr3_length: 13
v_call: TRBV7-9
j_call: TRBJ2-1
clone_size: .

cdr3_nt: TGTGCCAGCAGCGTAGGGTTCTACACCGGGGAGCTGTTTTTT
cdr3_aa: CASSVGFYTGELFF
d_call: .
cdr3_length: 14
v_call: TRBV9
j_call: TRBJ2-2
clone_size: .

cdr3_nt: TGTGCCAGCAGTTACTCCCGCTCCTACGAGCAGTACTTC
cdr3_aa: CASSYSRSYEQYF
d_call: .
cdr3_length: 13
v_call: TRBV6-5
j_call: TRBJ2-7
clone_size: .

cdr3_nt: TGTGCCAGCAGCTCCTGGACCGAGACCCTCAACTATGGCTACACCTTC
cdr3_aa: CASSSWTETLNYGYTF
d_call: .
cdr3_length: 16
v_call: TRBV5-4
j_call: TRBJ1-2
clone_size: .

cdr3_nt: TGTGCCAGCAGTTTAAGGGGTGAAGGGACGGGCTACACCTTC
cdr3_aa: CASSLRGEGTGYTF
d_call: .
cdr3_length: 14
v_call: TRBV28
j_call: TRBJ1-2
clone_size: .

cdr3_nt: TGCGCCAGCAGCTTGGCCGGGGCTTTGGGGTCGAATGAGCAGTTCTTC
cdr3_aa: CASSLAGALGSNEQFF
d_call: .
cdr3_length: 16
v_call: TRBV5-1
j_call: TRBJ2-1
clone_size: .

cdr3_nt: TGCGCCAGCAGCTCAGACAGGGGTCAAGAGACCCAGTACTTC
cdr3_aa: CASSSDRGQETQYF
d_call: TRBD1
cdr3_length: 14
v_call: TRBV5-1
j_call: TRBJ2-5
clone_size: .

cdr3_nt: TGCGCCAGCAGCCAAGATGGTTCGGGTAGCTCCTACGAGCAGTACTTC
cdr3_aa: CASSQDGSGSSYEQYF
d_call: .
cdr3_length: 16
v_call: TRBV4-1
j_call: TRBJ2-7
clone_size: .

cdr3_nt: TGTGCCAGCAGCCAAATGGCGAACACTGAAGCTTTCTTT
cdr3_aa: CASSQMANTEAFF
d_call: .
cdr3_length: 13
v_call: TRBV7-2
j_call: TRBJ1-1
clone_size: .

cdr3_nt: TGTGCCAGCAGCTTATCCAGGGTCGGTGAGCAGTACTTC
cdr3_aa: CASSLSRVGEQYF
d_call: .
cdr3_length: 13
v_call: TRBV7-8
j_call: TRBJ2-7
clone_size: .

cdr3_nt: TGTGCCAGCAGCCCCACTTACATGTCATCTTACGAGCAGTACTTC
cdr3_aa: CASSPTYMSSYEQYF
d_call: .
cdr3_length: 15
v_call: TRBV6-5
j_call: TRBJ2-7
clone_size: .

cdr3_nt: TGTGCCAGCACACTAACTAGCGGCTCCTACGAGCAGTACTTC
cdr3_aa: CASTLTSGSYEQYF
d_call: TRBD2
cdr3_length: 14
v_call: TRBV5-6
j_call: TRBJ2-7
clone_size: .

cdr3_nt: TGTGCCAGTACCCAATACCCTACAGCGGGAGAGTTCGATGAGCAGTTCTTC
cdr3_aa: CASTQYPTAGEFDEQFF
d_call: TRBD2
cdr3_length: 17
v_call: TRBV19
j_call: TRBJ2-1
clone_size: .

cdr3_nt: TGTGCCAGTAATCCTTCGAGACAGGGGGAAAAACTGTTTTTT
cdr3_aa: CASNPSRQGEKLFF
d_call: TRBD1
cdr3_length: 14
v_call: TRBV19
j_call: TRBJ1-4
clone_size: .

cdr3_nt: TGTGCCAGCAGCGTAGCTACTTCGTCGGCGGCGGACACCATATATTTT
cdr3_aa: CASSVATSSAADTIYF
d_call: .
cdr3_length: 16
v_call: TRBV9
j_call: TRBJ1-3
clone_size: .

cdr3_nt: TGTGCCAGCAGTGAATCAGGGCTAGCCAAAAACATTCAGTACTTC
cdr3_aa: CASSESGLAKNIQYF
d_call: .
cdr3_length: 15
v_call: TRBV25-1
j_call: TRBJ2-4
clone_size: .

cdr3_nt: TGTGCCAGCAGCTTGGAGGCGGTCGGGCCGTCGCCGCAGTATTTT
cdr3_aa: CASSLEAVGPSPQYF
d_call: .
cdr3_length: 15
v_call: TRBV5-4
j_call: TRBJ2-3
clone_size: .

cdr3_nt: TGTGCCACAAGACCTACAGGGAACACCGGGGAGCTGTTTTTT
cdr3_aa: CATRPTGNTGELFF
d_call: .
cdr3_length: 14
v_call: TRBV28
j_call: TRBJ2-2
clone_size: .

cdr3_nt: TGCGCCAGCAGCTTGGCCTCGGGAAGCTACAATGAGCAGTTCTTC
cdr3_aa: CASSLASGSYNEQFF
d_call: .
cdr3_length: 15
v_call: TRBV5-1
j_call: TRBJ2-1
clone_size: .

cdr3_nt: TGTGCCTGGAGTGTGGGCGGGTCTAGCACAGATACGCAGTATTTT
cdr3_aa: CAWSVGGSSTDTQYF
d_call: .
cdr3_length: 15
v_call: TRBV30
j_call: TRBJ2-3
clone_size: .

cdr3_nt: TGTGCCAGCAGTTTATATTCCAGGGATGGCTACACCTTC
cdr3_aa: CASSLYSRDGYTF
d_call: .
cdr3_length: 13
v_call: TRBV28
j_call: TRBJ1-2
clone_size: .

cdr3_nt: TGTGCCAGCAGCCCCCGGGAACGGGGACAAGAGACCCAGTACTTC
cdr3_aa: CASSPRERGQETQYF
d_call: .
cdr3_length: 15
v_call: TRBV9
j_call: TRBJ2-5
clone_size: .

cdr3_nt: TGTGCCAGCACCAGAATAGGGGGCAGACAAGAGACCCAGTACTTC
cdr3_aa: CASTRIGGRQETQYF
d_call: TRBD1
cdr3_length: 15
v_call: TRBV6-1
j_call: TRBJ2-5
clone_size: .

cdr3_nt: TGTGCCAGCAGCGGCGGGGCCGTTGGAAACACCATATATTTT
cdr3_aa: CASSGGAVGNTIYF
d_call: .
cdr3_length: 14
v_call: TRBV2
j_call: TRBJ1-3
clone_size: .

cdr3_nt: TGTGCCATAGCGACAGGGATTTCCTACGAGCAGTACTTC
cdr3_aa: CAIATGISYEQYF
d_call: TRBD1
cdr3_length: 13
v_call: TRBV10-3
j_call: TRBJ2-7
clone_size: .

cdr3_nt: TGTGCCAGCAGCCCCGGACTAGCGGGAGGCTATGAGCAGTTCTTC
cdr3_aa: CASSPGLAGGYEQFF
d_call: TRBD2
cdr3_length: 15
v_call: TRBV7-8
j_call: TRBJ2-1
clone_size: .

cdr3_nt: TGTGCCAGCAGAAGGGACTACCACAATGAGCAGTTCTTC
cdr3_aa: CASRRDYHNEQFF
d_call: TRBD2
cdr3_length: 13
v_call: TRBV6-1
j_call: TRBJ2-1
clone_size: .

cdr3_nt: TGTGCCAGCAGCTTAGATGTCGGGGCAGATACGCAGTATTTT
cdr3_aa: CASSLDVGADTQYF
d_call: .
cdr3_length: 14
v_call: TRBV7-9
j_call: TRBJ2-3
clone_size: .

cdr3_nt: TGTGCCAGCAGCTTTAGCGGGAGGAGAGTGGAAGAGACCCAGTACTTC
cdr3_aa: CASSFSGRRVEETQYF
d_call: TRBD2
cdr3_length: 16
v_call: TRBV7-6
j_call: TRBJ2-5
clone_size: .

cdr3_nt: TGTGCCAGCAAATCGACGGGAGCCTACGAGCAGTACTTC
cdr3_aa: CASKSTGAYEQYF
d_call: .
cdr3_length: 13
v_call: TRBV28
j_call: TRBJ2-7
clone_size: .

cdr3_nt: TGTGCCAGCAGCCACCCCCGCTCTAGCGGGAGGGAGACCCAGTACTTC
cdr3_aa: CASSHPRSSGRETQYF
d_call: TRBD2
cdr3_length: 16
v_call: TRBV6-6
j_call: TRBJ2-5
clone_size: .

cdr3_nt: TGTGCCAGCAGCCGGGACAGGGAGAATGAGCAGTTCTTC
cdr3_aa: CASSRDRENEQFF
d_call: TRBD1
cdr3_length: 13
v_call: TRBV27
j_call: TRBJ2-1
clone_size: .

cdr3_nt: TGTGCCAGCGGAGGGACTTCCTACAATGAGCAGTTCTTC
cdr3_aa: CASGGTSYNEQFF
d_call: .
cdr3_length: 13
v_call: TRBV5-5
j_call: TRBJ2-1
clone_size: .

cdr3_nt: TGTGCCAGTAGTTCAAGGGTGGGACTATCATCCTACGAGCAGTACTTC
cdr3_aa: CASSSRVGLSSYEQYF
d_call: TRBD2
cdr3_length: 16
v_call: TRBV19
j_call: TRBJ2-7
clone_size: .

cdr3_nt: TGTGCCTGGATGACCGGGACAGGGGGATTCTACGAGCAGTACTTC
cdr3_aa: CAWMTGTGGFYEQYF
d_call: TRBD1
cdr3_length: 15
v_call: TRBV30
j_call: TRBJ2-7
clone_size: .

cdr3_nt: TGTGCCAGCAGTTTGGGACAGATCAATCAGCCCCAGCATTTT
cdr3_aa: CASSLGQINQPQHF
d_call: TRBD1
cdr3_length: 14
v_call: TRBV28
j_call: TRBJ1-5
clone_size: few

cdr3_nt: TGTGCCAGCAGTACCCGACAGGGGCGGTACCAAGAGACCCAGTACTTC
cdr3_aa: CASSTRQGRYQETQYF
d_call: TRBD1
cdr3_length: 16
v_call: TRBV28
j_call: TRBJ2-5
clone_size: .

cdr3_nt: TGTGCCTGGAGTGTAGGGCAGGTGGGTCAGCCCCAGCATTTT
cdr3_aa: CAWSVGQVGQPQHF
d_call: .
cdr3_length: 14
v_call: TRBV30
j_call: TRBJ1-5
clone_size: .

cdr3_nt: TGTGCCAGCAGCTTGGTGGCTAGCGACTCCTACGAGCAGTACTTC
cdr3_aa: CASSLVASDSYEQYF
d_call: .
cdr3_length: 15
v_call: TRBV5-4
j_call: TRBJ2-7
clone_size: .

cdr3_nt: TGCGCCAGCAGCTTGGGCCTGGGACTCACCGGGAAGGTCACTGAAGCTTTCTTT
cdr3_aa: CASSLGLGLTGKVTEAFF
d_call: .
cdr3_length: 18
v_call: TRBV5-1
j_call: TRBJ1-1
clone_size: .

cdr3_nt: TGTGCCACCAGCAGAGAACCTAGTGGGGAGCAGTACTTC
cdr3_aa: CATSREPSGEQYF
d_call: .
cdr3_length: 13
v_call: TRBV15
j_call: TRBJ2-7
clone_size: .

cdr3_nt: TGTGCCAGCTCACCACGGGGCCGGGAGAAAGAGACCCAGTACTTC
cdr3_aa: CASSPRGREKETQYF
d_call: .
cdr3_length: 15
v_call: TRBV18
j_call: TRBJ2-5
clone_size: .

cdr3_nt: TGTGCCACCAGCAGAGCACCCGCGGGGACCCAGTACTTC
cdr3_aa: CATSRAPAGTQYF
d_call: .
cdr3_length: 13
v_call: TRBV15
j_call: TRBJ2-5
clone_size: .

cdr3_nt: TGTGCCAGTAGTATCGACAAATCCGGGACTAGCGGGAGATACAATGAGCAGTTCTTC
cdr3_aa: CASSIDKSGTSGRYNEQFF
d_call: TRBD2
cdr3_length: 19
v_call: TRBV19
j_call: TRBJ2-1
clone_size: once

cdr3_nt: TGCAGCGGCGGGAAGGGGCTAGCGCGCTACAATGAGCAGTTCTTC
cdr3_aa: CSGGKGLARYNEQFF
d_call: .
cdr3_length: 15
v_call: TRBV29-1
j_call: TRBJ2-1
clone_size: .

cdr3_nt: TGTGCCAGCAGCCAAGGACTAGCGGGGCACAATGAGCAGTTCTTC
cdr3_aa: CASSQGLAGHNEQFF
d_call: TRBD2
cdr3_length: 15
v_call: TRBV6-5
j_call: TRBJ2-1
clone_size: .

cdr3_nt: TGTGCCAGCAGCGGGCTAGCGGGAGTGTACGAGCAGTACTTC
cdr3_aa: CASSGLAGVYEQYF
d_call: TRBD2
cdr3_length: 14
v_call: TRBV11-2
j_call: TRBJ2-7
clone_size: once

cdr3_nt: TGCAGCGTTCCGGCGGGAGGGCCATATACGCAGTATTTT
cdr3_aa: CSVPAGGPYTQYF
d_call: TRBD2
cdr3_length: 13
v_call: TRBV29-1
j_call: TRBJ2-3
clone_size: .

cdr3_nt: TGCGCCAGCAGCCGGGACAGGGGTAGCACAGATACGCAGTATTTT
cdr3_aa: CASSRDRGSTDTQYF
d_call: TRBD1
cdr3_length: 15
v_call: TRBV5-1
j_call: TRBJ2-3
clone_size: .

cdr3_nt: TGTGCCAGCAGCCCGGGGACTAGGGGCACCGGGGAGCTGTTTTTT
cdr3_aa: CASSPGTRGTGELFF
d_call: TRBD2
cdr3_length: 15
v_call: TRBV27
j_call: TRBJ2-2
clone_size: .

cdr3_nt: TGTGCCATCAGTGAAGCGGACCCGCTGCTCTCCTACAATGAGCAGTTCTTC
cdr3_aa: CAISEADPLLSYNEQFF
d_call: .
cdr3_length: 17
v_call: TRBV10-3
j_call: TRBJ2-1
clone_size: .

cdr3_nt: TGTGCCAGCAGGAGGGAAATATACGAGCAGTACTTC
cdr3_aa: CASRREIYEQYF
d_call: .
cdr3_length: 12
v_call: TRBV6-1
j_call: TRBJ2-7
clone_size: .

cdr3_nt: TGTGCCAGCAGCGACGACAGGGGGCTCGGTCAGCCCCAGCATTTT
cdr3_aa: CASSDDRGLGQPQHF
d_call: TRBD1
cdr3_length: 15
v_call: TRBV2
j_call: TRBJ1-5
clone_size: .

cdr3_nt: TGTGCCAGCACCACGCCCGGCGGTAAAGCCAAAAACATTCAGTACTTC
cdr3_aa: CASTTPGGKAKNIQYF
d_call: .
cdr3_length: 16
v_call: TRBV28
j_call: TRBJ2-4
clone_size: .

cdr3_nt: TGTGCCAGCAGACCGGGACAGGTAAAAGTGTATGAGCAGTTCTTC
cdr3_aa: CASRPGQVKVYEQFF
d_call: TRBD1
cdr3_length: 15
v_call: TRBV27
j_call: TRBJ2-1
clone_size: .